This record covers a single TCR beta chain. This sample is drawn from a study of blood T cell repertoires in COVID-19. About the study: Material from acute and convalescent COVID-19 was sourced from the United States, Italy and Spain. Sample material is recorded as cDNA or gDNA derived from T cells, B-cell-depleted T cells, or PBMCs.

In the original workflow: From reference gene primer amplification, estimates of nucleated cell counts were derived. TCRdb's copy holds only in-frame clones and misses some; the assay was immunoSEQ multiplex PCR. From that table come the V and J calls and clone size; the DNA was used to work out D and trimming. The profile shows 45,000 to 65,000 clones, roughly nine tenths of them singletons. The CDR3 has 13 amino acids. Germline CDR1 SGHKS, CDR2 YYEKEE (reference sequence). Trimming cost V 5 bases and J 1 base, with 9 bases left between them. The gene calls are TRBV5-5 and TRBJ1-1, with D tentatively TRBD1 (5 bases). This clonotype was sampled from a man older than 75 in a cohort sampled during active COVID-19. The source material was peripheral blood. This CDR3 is CASRQTGNTEAFF. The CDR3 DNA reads TGTGCCAGCAGGCAAACAGGGAACACTGAAGCTTTCTTT.